This is a list of T cell receptor beta chains from one sample in a study of T cell responses to AZD1222 COVID-19 vaccine. Libraries were prepared by immunoSEQ multiplex PCR; TCRdb keeps only in-frame clonotypes and omits some of them. The sample carries around 160,000 clones, more than 85% recorded once. The sequencing used peripheral blood, collected on day 0 of AZD1222 vaccination. These receptors all come from an adult in good health. CDR3s include the opening cysteine and the closing phenylalanine or tryptophan. Fields, in order: V gene, D gene, J gene, clone size, CDR3 protein, CDR3 DNA. D genes are given only for firm matches. Some rows have no size entry. The others give once, few or many, or a class for an expanded clone.

>TRBV10-1|.|TRBJ2-5|.
CASSGGQLQETQYF
TGCGCCAGCAGTGGGGGACAACTACAAGAGACCCAGTACTTC
>TRBV10-2|.|TRBJ2-3|once
CASRVDRELTDTQYF
TGCGCCAGCAGGGTCGACAGAGAGCTCACAGATACGCAGTATTTT
>TRBV3-1/TRBV3-2|.|TRBJ1-2|.
CASSHPGTASNYGYTF
TGTGCCAGCAGCCATCCTGGGACGGCATCTAACTATGGCTACACCTTC
>TRBV24-1|TRBD1|TRBJ1-5|.
CATSEFRDSVFNQPQHF
TGTGCCACCAGTGAATTCCGGGACAGCGTTTTCAATCAGCCCCAGCATTTT
>TRBV28|.|TRBJ1-1|.
CASSLPAGLNTEAFF
TGTGCCAGCAGTTTACCGGCAGGACTAAACACTGAAGCTTTCTTT
>TRBV7-2|TRBD2|TRBJ2-3|few
CASSRTSGNTDTQYF
TGTGCCAGCAGCCGGACTAGCGGGAACACAGATACGCAGTATTTT
>TRBV6-5|.|TRBJ1-5|.
CASSYGGLNQPQHF
TGTGCCAGCAGTTACGGTGGTTTAAATCAGCCCCAGCATTTT
>TRBV11-3|TRBD1|TRBJ2-1|few
CASSIRTGPYNEQFF
TGTGCCAGCAGCATCCGGACAGGGCCCTACAATGAGCAGTTCTTC
>TRBV24-1|.|TRBJ2-7|.
CATGGEGYEQYF
TGTGCCACCGGGGGCGAAGGCTACGAGCAGTACTTC
>TRBV5-6|TRBD2|TRBJ2-1|.
CASSLWLADTYNEQFF
TGTGCCAGCAGCTTGTGGCTAGCGGATACCTACAATGAGCAGTTCTTC
>TRBV19|TRBD1|TRBJ1-2|.
CASSLSRDRDRTF
TGTGCCAGTAGTCTCTCCCGGGACAGAGACCGCACCTTC
>TRBV15|TRBD2|TRBJ2-2|.
CATSPRGEGTGELFF
TGTGCCACCAGCCCACGGGGGGAAGGCACCGGGGAGCTGTTTTTT
>TRBV28|TRBD1|TRBJ2-2|.
CASSYPFRDSPARVTNTGELFF
TGTGCCAGCAGTTACCCCTTCCGGGACAGCCCCGCCAGGGTCACGAACACCGGGGAGCTGTTTTTT
>TRBV12-5|.|TRBJ2-7|once
CASGLVFEGGLSYEQYF
TGTGCTAGTGGTTTGGTATTTGAGGGGGGCCTCTCCTACGAGCAGTACTTC
>TRBV11-2|.|TRBJ1-1|.
CASSSKDGPVPEAFF
TGTGCCAGCAGCTCCAAAGACGGCCCCGTGCCTGAAGCTTTCTTT
>TRBV5-1|TRBD1|TRBJ1-5|.
CASSLGQGAHQPQHF
TGCGCCAGCAGCTTAGGACAGGGGGCGCATCAGCCCCAGCATTTT
>TRBV7-3|TRBD1|TRBJ2-2|few
CASSSGTGGSGELFF
TGTGCCAGCAGCTCCGGGACAGGGGGATCCGGGGAGCTGTTTTTT
>TRBV7-8|TRBD2|TRBJ2-3|.
CASSLAGLADTQYF
TGTGCCAGCAGCTTAGCCGGACTAGCAGATACGCAGTATTTT
>TRBV30|.|TRBJ1-1|.
CAWSLIRNTEAFF
TGTGCCTGGAGTTTGATTCGGAACACTGAAGCTTTCTTT
>TRBV19|TRBD1|TRBJ1-5|.
CASSAKQGRPRQPQHF
TGTGCCAGTAGTGCAAAACAGGGGCGACCCCGTCAGCCCCAGCATTTT
>TRBV2|.|TRBJ1-1|.
CASSEAYYTEAFF
TGTGCCAGCAGTGAAGCCTATTACACTGAAGCTTTCTTT
>TRBV7-8|.|TRBJ2-7|.
CASSLGGGTALTEQYF
TGTGCCAGCAGCTTAGGGGGGGGGACAGCCCTTACTGAGCAGTACTTC
>TRBV14|.|TRBJ2-2|.
CASSQIEGSGELFF
TGTGCCAGCAGCCAAATAGAGGGAAGCGGGGAGCTGTTTTTT
>TRBV5-1|.|TRBJ2-3|.
CASSLRGGAGTDTQYF
TGCGCCAGCAGCTTGAGGGGGGGCGCGGGCACAGATACGCAGTATTTT
>TRBV2|TRBD1|TRBJ1-6|.
CASRTGTANSPLHF
TGTGCCAGCAGGACCGGGACAGCCAATTCACCCCTCCACTTT
>TRBV9|.|TRBJ2-3|.
CASSPEGMVGVSSTDTQYF
TGTGCCAGCAGCCCGGAAGGAATGGTGGGAGTTTCTAGCACAGATACGCAGTATTTT
>TRBV6-1|TRBD1|TRBJ1-5|.
CASSEMTGGVFTGQPQHF
TGTGCCAGCAGTGAAATGACAGGGGGCGTTTTTACTGGTCAGCCCCAGCATTTT
>TRBV3-1/TRBV3-2|.|TRBJ2-2|.
CASSLAGRVGTGELFF
TGTGCCAGCAGCCTAGCCGGCCGAGTGGGGACCGGGGAGCTGTTTTTT
>TRBV28|TRBD2|TRBJ2-7|.
CASSLLASGSYEQYF
TGTGCCAGCAGTTTATTGGCTAGCGGGAGTTACGAGCAGTACTTC
>TRBV7-2|TRBD1|TRBJ1-3|.
CASSLVGTGYDTIYF
TGTGCCAGCAGCTTAGTAGGGACAGGGTACGACACCATATATTTT
>TRBV28|.|TRBJ1-3|.
CASSGGYGAGNTIYF
TGTGCCAGCTCGGGAGGGTATGGGGCTGGAAACACCATATATTTT
>TRBV11-2|.|TRBJ2-1|.
CASSQTSYNEQFF
TGTGCCAGCAGCCAGACTAGCTACAATGAGCAGTTCTTC
>TRBV4-3|.|TRBJ2-2|few
CASSLRESGELFF
TGCGCCAGCAGCCTCAGGGAGTCCGGGGAGCTGTTTTTT
>TRBV6-1|.|TRBJ1-1|.
CASSELTEARHEAFF
TGTGCCAGCAGTGAACTAACAGAGGCCCGACATGAAGCTTTCTTT
>TRBV27|TRBD2|TRBJ2-3|.
CASTTGRGVADTQYF
TGTGCCAGCACCACGGGGCGGGGGGTCGCAGATACGCAGTATTTT
>TRBV12-5|.|TRBJ2-7|.
CASGLEGSSYEQYF
TGTGCTAGTGGTTTGGAGGGGTCCTCCTACGAGCAGTACTTC
>TRBV5-4|.|TRBJ1-1|few
CASSVLPGTEAFF
TGTGCCAGCAGCGTTCTCCCGGGAACTGAAGCTTTCTTT
>TRBV28|.|TRBJ2-1|once
CASSSSGLARYEQFF
.
>TRBV7-9|.|TRBJ2-7|.
CASSSPGPELEQYF
TGTGCCAGCAGCTCCCCGGGACCCGAATTGGAGCAGTACTTC
>TRBV10-3|.|TRBJ1-3|.
CAISEGFTGNTIYF
TGTGCCATCAGTGAGGGCTTTACGGGAAACACCATATATTTT
>TRBV27|TRBD1|TRBJ1-2|.
CASTPGTGVRSGYTF
TGTGCCAGCACCCCCGGGACAGGGGTGAGGAGTGGCTACACCTTC
>TRBV27|TRBD1|TRBJ1-5|few
CASSLSGQGSNQPQHF
TGTGCCAGCAGCCTTTCGGGACAGGGGAGCAATCAGCCCCAGCATTTT